This T cell receptor (beta chain) was profiled in a study of blood T cell repertoires in COVID-19. Study-level background: There were acute and convalescent COVID-19 samples, and they came from the United States, Italy and Spain.

This clone came up once. Authors' methods: Amplification of reference gene primers provided the estimated nucleated cell counts. Sequenced by immunoSEQ multiplex PCR; TCRdb stores in-frame clones only, minus some. That table is the source of V, J and clone size, and D and trimming were worked out from the DNA. Of tens of thousands of clones listed, roughly nine tenths are singletons. Material: peripheral blood. This clonotype was sampled from a woman older than 75 with acute or convalescent COVID-19.

CDR3 residues: CASSLGTGSRYNEQFF. The CDR3 bases are TGTGCCAGCAGCTTGGGGACAGGGTCTCGGTACAATGAGCAGTTCTTC. V gene TRBV7-2 combines with J gene TRBJ2-1; 9 bases match TRBD1. The CDR3 consists of 16 residues. V lost 3 bases and J lost 4; bases outside the gene matches: 7. Per the germline V gene, CDR1 is SGHTA and CDR2 is FQGNSA.